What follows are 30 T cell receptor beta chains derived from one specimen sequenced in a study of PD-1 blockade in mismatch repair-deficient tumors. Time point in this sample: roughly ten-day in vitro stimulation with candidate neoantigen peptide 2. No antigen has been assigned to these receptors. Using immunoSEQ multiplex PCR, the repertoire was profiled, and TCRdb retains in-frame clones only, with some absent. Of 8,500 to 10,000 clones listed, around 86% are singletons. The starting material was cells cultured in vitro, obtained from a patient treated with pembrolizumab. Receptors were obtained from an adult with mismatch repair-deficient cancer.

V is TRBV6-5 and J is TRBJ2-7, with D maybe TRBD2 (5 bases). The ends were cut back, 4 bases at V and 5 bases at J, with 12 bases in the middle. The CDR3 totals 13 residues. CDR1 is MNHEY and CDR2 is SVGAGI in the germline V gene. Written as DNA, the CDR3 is TGTGCCAGCAGTTCTGCTAGCAGGAACGAGCAGTACTTC. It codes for CASSSASRNEQYF.

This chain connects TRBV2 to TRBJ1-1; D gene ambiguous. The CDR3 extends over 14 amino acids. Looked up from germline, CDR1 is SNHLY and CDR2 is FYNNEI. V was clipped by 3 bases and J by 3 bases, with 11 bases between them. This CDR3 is CASSDGRSDTEAFF. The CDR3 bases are TGTGCCAGCAGTGACGGCAGGTCTGACACTGAAGCTTTCTTT.

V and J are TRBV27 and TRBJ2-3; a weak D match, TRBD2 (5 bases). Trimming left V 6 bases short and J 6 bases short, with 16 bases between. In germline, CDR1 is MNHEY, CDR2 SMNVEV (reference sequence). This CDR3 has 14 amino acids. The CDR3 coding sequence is TGTGCCAGCAGCCGGGTGGGAGCCGCGGATACGCAGTATTTT. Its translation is CASSRVGAADTQYF.

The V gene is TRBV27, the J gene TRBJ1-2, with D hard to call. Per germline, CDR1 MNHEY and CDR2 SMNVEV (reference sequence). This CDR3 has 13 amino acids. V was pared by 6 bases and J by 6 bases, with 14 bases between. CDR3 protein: CASSGVTGNGYTF. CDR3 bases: TGTGCCAGCAGCGGGGTGACGGGAAATGGCTACACCTTC.

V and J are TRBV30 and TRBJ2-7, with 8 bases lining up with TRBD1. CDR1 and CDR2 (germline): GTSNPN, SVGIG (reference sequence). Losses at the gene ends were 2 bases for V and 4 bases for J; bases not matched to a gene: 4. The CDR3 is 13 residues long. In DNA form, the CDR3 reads TGTGCCTGGAGTCGCAGGGGGCATTACGAGCAGTACTTC. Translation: CAWSRRGHYEQYF.

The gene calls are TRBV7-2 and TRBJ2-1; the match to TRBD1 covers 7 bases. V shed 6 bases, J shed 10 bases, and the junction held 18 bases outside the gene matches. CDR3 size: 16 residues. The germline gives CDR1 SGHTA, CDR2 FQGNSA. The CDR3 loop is CASRPERDSPAVEQFF. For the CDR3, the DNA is TGTGCCAGCAGACCTGAGAGGGACAGCCCCGCCGTGGAGCAGTTCTTC. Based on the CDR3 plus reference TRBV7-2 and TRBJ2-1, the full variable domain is GAGVSQSPSNKVTEKGKDVELRCDPISGHTALYWYRQSLGQGLEFLIYFQGNSAPDKSGLPSDRFSAERTGGSVSTLTIQRTQQEDSAVYLCASRPERDSPAVEQFFGPGTRLTVL.

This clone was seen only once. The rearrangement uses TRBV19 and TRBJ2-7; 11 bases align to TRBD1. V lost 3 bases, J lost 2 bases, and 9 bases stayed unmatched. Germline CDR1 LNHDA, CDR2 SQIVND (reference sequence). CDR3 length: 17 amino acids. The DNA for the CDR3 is TGTGCCAGTAGTATTTGGACAGGGGGCGAATGGGCCTACGAGCAGTACTTC. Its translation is CASSIWTGGEWAYEQYF.

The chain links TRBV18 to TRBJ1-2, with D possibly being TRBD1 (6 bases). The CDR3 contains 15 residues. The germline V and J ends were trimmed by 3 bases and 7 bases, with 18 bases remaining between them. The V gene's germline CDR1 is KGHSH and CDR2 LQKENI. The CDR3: CASSPPSLTGAGYTF. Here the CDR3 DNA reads TGTGCCAGCTCACCCCCGTCTCTCACGGGGGCTGGCTACACCTTC.

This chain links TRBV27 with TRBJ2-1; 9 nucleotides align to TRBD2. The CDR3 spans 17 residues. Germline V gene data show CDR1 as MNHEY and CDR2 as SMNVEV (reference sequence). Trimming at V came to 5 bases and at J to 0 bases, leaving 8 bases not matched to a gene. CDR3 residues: CASSTRRSGSSYNEQFF. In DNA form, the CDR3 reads TGTGCCAGCAGTACCCGCCGTAGCGGGAGCTCCTACAATGAGCAGTTCTTC.

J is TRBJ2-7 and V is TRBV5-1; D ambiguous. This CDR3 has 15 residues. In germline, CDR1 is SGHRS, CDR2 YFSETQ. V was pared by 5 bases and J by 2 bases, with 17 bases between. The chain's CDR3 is CASSWAAPETYEQYF. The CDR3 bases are TGCGCCAGCAGTTGGGCCGCGCCGGAAACCTACGAGCAGTACTTC.

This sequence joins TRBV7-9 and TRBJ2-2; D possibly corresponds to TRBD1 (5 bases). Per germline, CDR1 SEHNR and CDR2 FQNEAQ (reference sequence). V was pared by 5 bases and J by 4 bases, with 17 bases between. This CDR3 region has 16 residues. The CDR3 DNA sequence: TGTGCCAGCAGCCCGCAGGGTCCCCGGAGCACCGGGGAGCTGTTTTTT. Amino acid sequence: CASSPQGPRSTGELFF.

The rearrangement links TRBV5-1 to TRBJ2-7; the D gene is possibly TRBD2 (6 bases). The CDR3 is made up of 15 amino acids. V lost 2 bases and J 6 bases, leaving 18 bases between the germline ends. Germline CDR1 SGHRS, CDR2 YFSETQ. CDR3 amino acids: CASSFPGVERSEQYF. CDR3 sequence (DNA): TGCGCCAGCAGCTTTCCGGGAGTTGAGCGGAGCGAGCAGTACTTC. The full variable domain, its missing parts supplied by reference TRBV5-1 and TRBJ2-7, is KAGVTQTPRYLIKTRGQQVTLSCSPISGHRSVSWYQQTPGQGLQFLFEYFSETQRNKGNFPGRFSGRQFSNSRSEMNVSTLELGDSALYLCASSFPGVERSEQYFGPGTRLTVT.

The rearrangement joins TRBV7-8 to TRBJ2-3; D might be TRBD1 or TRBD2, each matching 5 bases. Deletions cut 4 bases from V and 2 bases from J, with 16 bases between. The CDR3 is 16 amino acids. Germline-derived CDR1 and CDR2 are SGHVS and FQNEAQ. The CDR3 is CASSSITGTVTDTQYF. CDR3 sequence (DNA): TGTGCCAGCAGCTCAATCACCGGGACGGTCACAGATACGCAGTATTTT.

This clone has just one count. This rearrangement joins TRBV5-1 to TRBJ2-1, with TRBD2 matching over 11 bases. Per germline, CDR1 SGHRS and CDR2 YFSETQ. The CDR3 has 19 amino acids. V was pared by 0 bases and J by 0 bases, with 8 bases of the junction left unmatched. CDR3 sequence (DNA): TGCGCCAGCAGCTTGGTACCGGGACTAGCGGCGGGCTCCTACAATGAGCAGTTCTTC. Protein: CASSLVPGLAAGSYNEQFF. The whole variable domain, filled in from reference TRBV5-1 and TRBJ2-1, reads KAGVTQTPRYLIKTRGQQVTLSCSPISGHRSVSWYQQTPGQGLQFLFEYFSETQRNKGNFPGRFSGRQFSNSRSEMNVSTLELGDSALYLCASSLVPGLAAGSYNEQFFGPGTRLTVL.

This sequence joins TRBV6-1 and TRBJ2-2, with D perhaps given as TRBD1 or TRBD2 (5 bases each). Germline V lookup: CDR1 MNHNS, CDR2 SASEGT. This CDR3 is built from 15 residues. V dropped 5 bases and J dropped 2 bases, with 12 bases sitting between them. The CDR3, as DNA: TGTGCCAGCAGTCGAGGGACGGTAAACACCGGGGAGCTGTTTTTT. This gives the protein CASSRGTVNTGELFF.

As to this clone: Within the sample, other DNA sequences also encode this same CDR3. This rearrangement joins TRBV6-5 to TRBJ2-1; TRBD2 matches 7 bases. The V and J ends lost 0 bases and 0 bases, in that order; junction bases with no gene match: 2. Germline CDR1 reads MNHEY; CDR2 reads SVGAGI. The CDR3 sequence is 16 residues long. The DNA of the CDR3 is TGTGCCAGCAGTTACTCCGGCGGGAGCTCCTACAATGAGCAGTTCTTC. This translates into CASSYSGGSSYNEQFF.

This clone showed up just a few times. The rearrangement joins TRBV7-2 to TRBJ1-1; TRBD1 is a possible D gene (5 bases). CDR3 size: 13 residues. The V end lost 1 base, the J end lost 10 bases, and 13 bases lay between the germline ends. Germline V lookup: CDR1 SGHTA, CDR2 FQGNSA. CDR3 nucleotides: TGTGCCAGCAGCTTAGAACAGGCGTTAGGAGCTTTCTTT. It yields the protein CASSLEQALGAFF.

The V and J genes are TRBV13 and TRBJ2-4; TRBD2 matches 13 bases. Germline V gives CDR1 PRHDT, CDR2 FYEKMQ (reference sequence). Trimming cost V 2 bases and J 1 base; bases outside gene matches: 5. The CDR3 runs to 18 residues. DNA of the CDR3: TGTGCCAGCAGCTTAAGGACTAGCGGGAGTCGGGCCAAAAACATTCAGTACTTC. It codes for CASSLRTSGSRAKNIQYF.

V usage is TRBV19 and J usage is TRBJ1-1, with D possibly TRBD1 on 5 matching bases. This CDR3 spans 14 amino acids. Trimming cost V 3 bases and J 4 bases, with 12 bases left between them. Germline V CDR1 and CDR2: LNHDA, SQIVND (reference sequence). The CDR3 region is CASSIGGRTTEAFF. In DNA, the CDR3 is TGTGCCAGTAGTATCGGGGGGAGGACCACTGAAGCTTTCTTT. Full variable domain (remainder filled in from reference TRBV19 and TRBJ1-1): DGGITQSPKYLFRKEGQNVTLSCEQNLNHDAMYWYRQDPGQGLRLIYYSQIVNDFQKGDIAEGYSVSREKKESFPLTVTSAQKNPTAFYLCASSIGGRTTEAFFGQGTRLTVV.

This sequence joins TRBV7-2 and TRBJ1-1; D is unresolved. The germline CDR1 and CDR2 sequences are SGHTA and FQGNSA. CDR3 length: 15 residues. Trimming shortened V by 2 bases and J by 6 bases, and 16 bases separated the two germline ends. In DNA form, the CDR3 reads TGTGCCAGCAGCTTATACCCCCCTCGTAACGCTGAAGCTTTCTTT. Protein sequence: CASSLYPPRNAEAFF.

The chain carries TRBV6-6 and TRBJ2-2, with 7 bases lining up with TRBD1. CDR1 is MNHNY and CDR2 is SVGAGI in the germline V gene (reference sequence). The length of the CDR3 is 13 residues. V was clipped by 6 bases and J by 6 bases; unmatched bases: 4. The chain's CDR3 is CASSPTGAGELFF. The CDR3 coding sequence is TGTGCCAGCAGCCCCACAGGGGCCGGGGAGCTGTTTTTT.

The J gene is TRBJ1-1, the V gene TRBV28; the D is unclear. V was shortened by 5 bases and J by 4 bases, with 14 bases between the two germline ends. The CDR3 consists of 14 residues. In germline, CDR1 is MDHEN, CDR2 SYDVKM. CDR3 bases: TGTGCCAGCAGTCTCGGGGATGTGGGCACTGAAGCTTTCTTT. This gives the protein CASSLGDVGTEAFF.

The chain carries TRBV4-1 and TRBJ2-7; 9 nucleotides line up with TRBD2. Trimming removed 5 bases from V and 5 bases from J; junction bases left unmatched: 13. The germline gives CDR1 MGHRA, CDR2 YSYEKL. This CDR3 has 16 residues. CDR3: CASSVRRLAGRHEQYF. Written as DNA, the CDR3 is TGCGCCAGCAGCGTTAGAAGGCTAGCGGGGCGCCACGAGCAGTACTTC.

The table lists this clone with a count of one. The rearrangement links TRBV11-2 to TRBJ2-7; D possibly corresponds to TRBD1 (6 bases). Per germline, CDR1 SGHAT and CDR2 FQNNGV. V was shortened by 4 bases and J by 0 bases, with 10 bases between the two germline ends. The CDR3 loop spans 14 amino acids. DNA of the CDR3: TGTGCCAGCAGCTCCTTCAGGGGCTCCTACGAGCAGTACTTC. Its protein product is CASSSFRGSYEQYF.

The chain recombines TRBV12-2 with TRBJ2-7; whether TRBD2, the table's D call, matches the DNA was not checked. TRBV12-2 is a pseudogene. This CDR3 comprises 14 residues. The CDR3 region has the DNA TGTGCAAGTCGCTTAGGCGGTCCCCCCTACGAGCAGTACTTC. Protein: CASRLGGPPYEQYF.

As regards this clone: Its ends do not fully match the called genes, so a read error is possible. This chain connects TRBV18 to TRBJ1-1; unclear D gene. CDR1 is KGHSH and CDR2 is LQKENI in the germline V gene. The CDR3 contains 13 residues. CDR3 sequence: CANSLSGNTEAFF. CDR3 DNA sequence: TGTGCCAACTCACTGTCAGGGAACACTGAAGCTTTCTTT.

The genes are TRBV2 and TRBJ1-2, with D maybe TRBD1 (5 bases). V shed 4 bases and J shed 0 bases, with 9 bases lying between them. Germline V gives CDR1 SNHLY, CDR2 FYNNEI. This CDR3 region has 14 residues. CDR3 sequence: CASSGDRANYGYTF. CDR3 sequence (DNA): TGTGCCAGCAGTGGGGACCGAGCTAACTATGGCTACACCTTC.

CDR3 amino acids: CAWSVKGETEAFF. The CDR3 coding sequence is TGTGCCTGGAGCGTCAAAGGGGAGACTGAAGCTTTCTTT. The V gene is TRBV30, the J gene TRBJ1-1; tentative D call: TRBD1 (5 bases). The germline gives CDR1 GTSNPN, CDR2 SVGIG (reference sequence). The CDR3 totals 13 residues. Trimming shortened V by 3 bases and J by 5 bases, and 13 bases separated the two germline ends. Complete variable domain (other parts from reference TRBV30 and TRBJ1-1): SQTIHQWPATLVQPVGSPLSLECTVEGTSNPNLYWYRQAAGRGLQLLFYSVGIGQISSEVPQNLSASRPQDRQFILSSKKLLLSDSGFYLCAWSVKGETEAFFGQGTRLTVV.

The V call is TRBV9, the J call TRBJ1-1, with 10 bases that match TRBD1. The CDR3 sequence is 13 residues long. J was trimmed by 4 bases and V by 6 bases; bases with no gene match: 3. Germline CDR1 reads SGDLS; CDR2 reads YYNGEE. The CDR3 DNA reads TGTGCCAGCACCCGGACAGGGGGCACTGAAGCTTTCTTT. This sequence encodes CASTRTGGTEAFF.

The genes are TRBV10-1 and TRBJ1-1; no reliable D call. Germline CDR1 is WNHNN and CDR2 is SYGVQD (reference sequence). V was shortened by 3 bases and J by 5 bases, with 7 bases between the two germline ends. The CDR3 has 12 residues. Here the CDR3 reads CASSDGETEAFF. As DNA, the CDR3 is TGCGCCAGCAGTGATGGAGAGACTGAAGCTTTCTTT.